The 20 T cell receptor beta chains below all came from one sample that was sequenced in a study of vaccination and CD4 T cells after COVID-19. From the PCR reads, TCRdb called clonotypes with MiXCR, one entry per CDR3 protein. The table includes about 39,000 distinct CDR3 sequences, around 35% detected once. Sample time point: late sampling 161 to 241 days after vaccination in a few convalescent patients. The source was CD4+ T cells from blood, collected about 7 months after SARS-CoV-2 vaccination. These receptors originate from a human donor who had recovered from COVID-19.

The chain recombines TRBV19 with TRBJ2-2; TRBD1 agrees at 9 bases. Germline loops: CDR1 LNHDA, CDR2 SQIVND (reference sequence). J gave up 4 bases and V 6 bases, and 9 bases lay outside the gene matches. This CDR3 comprises 16 residues. The CDR3 region is CASRGTGRASTGELFF. The CDR3 DNA reads as TGTGCCAGTAGGGGGACAGGGAGGGCCTCCACCGGGGAGCTGTTTTTT.

This clonotype is medium-sized in the sample. J is TRBJ1-2 and V is TRBV6-2 or TRBV6-3; 8 bases line up with TRBD1. Germline CDR1 is MNHEY and CDR2 is SVGEGT. The CDR3 has 13 residues. V lost 6 bases, J lost 5 bases, and 5 bases stayed unmatched. The CDR3 loop is CASRMTGEYGYTF. The DNA of the CDR3 is TGTGCCAGCAGGATGACAGGGGAATATGGCTACACCTTC.

The rearrangement links TRBV30 to TRBJ1-5, with a weak D call TRBD1 (6 bases). The CDR3 has 13 residues. Between the trimmed V and J ends, which lost 2 bases and 5 bases, there was a span of 10 bases. Germline values: CDR1 GTSNPN, CDR2 SVGIG (reference sequence). This CDR3 is CAWSRTADQPQHF. The CDR3 DNA reads as TGTGCCTGGAGTCGGACAGCGGATCAGCCCCAGCATTTT.

The V call is TRBV7-2, the J call TRBJ1-1; D unclear. V was cut by 1 base and J by 5 bases, with 11 bases left in between. Germline CDR1 is SGHTA and CDR2 is FQGNSA. The CDR3 totals 14 residues. The CDR3 loop is CASSLGPRGTEAFF. The CDR3 region has the DNA TGTGCCAGCAGCTTAGGTCCAAGAGGAACTGAAGCTTTCTTT.

J is TRBJ2-3 and V is TRBV7-9, with 8 bases aligning to TRBD2. The CDR3 spans 14 residues. Trimming at V came to 3 bases and at J to 5 bases, leaving 4 bases not matched to a gene. Looked up from germline, CDR1 is SEHNR and CDR2 is FQNEAQ (reference sequence). The CDR3, as DNA: TGTGCCAGCAGCTTCGTGCGGGAGGTAGATACGCAGTATTTT. Translated, it gives CASSFVREVDTQYF.

The sample holds one count of this clonotype. The J gene is TRBJ1-1, the V gene TRBV5-4, with D unclear. CDR3 size: 16 residues. CDR1 and CDR2 from the germline V gene are SGHNT and YYREEE (reference sequence). Between the trimmed V and J ends, which lost 6 bases and 7 bases, there was a span of 25 bases. The CDR3 DNA reads TGTGCCAGCACCAGCCGCGGTAAGGGCGAAATGGATGAAGCTTTCTTT. Its protein product is CASTSRGKGEMDEAFF.

This chain connects TRBV6-1 to TRBJ1-2; D ambiguous. This CDR3 region has 11 residues. Germline CDR1 reads MNHNS; CDR2 reads SASEGT. Trimming removed 1 base from V and 6 bases from J, with 3 bases in between. In nucleotides, the CDR3 is TGTGCCAGCAGTGAAGTAGATGGCTACACCTTC. Translated: CASSEVDGYTF.

This chain joins TRBV20-1 and TRBJ2-5, with D possibly being TRBD2 (5 bases). This CDR3 contains 15 residues. Germline loops: CDR1 DFQATT, CDR2 SNEGSKA (reference sequence). V was pared by 4 bases and J by 0 bases, with 15 bases between. CDR3 region: CSAKVVSVYQETQYF. In nucleotides, the CDR3 is TGCAGTGCTAAAGTGGTTAGCGTGTACCAAGAGACCCAGTACTTC.

The rearrangement uses TRBV15 and TRBJ2-5; D perhaps matches TRBD2 (5 bases). V shed 5 bases and J shed 5 bases, with 15 bases lying between them. Per germline, CDR1 LNHNV and CDR2 YYDKDF (reference sequence). The CDR3 loop spans 14 amino acids. The CDR3 DNA follows: TGTGCCACCAGCTCCGACTATAGGAGTGAGACCCAGTACTTC. Protein: CATSSDYRSETQYF.

By share, this clonotype ranks as medium-sized. V is TRBV6-1 and J is TRBJ2-7; 13 bases line up with TRBD2. The junction had 1 base not matched to a gene; V was cut back by 4 bases and J by 1 base. The germline V gene has CDR1 MNHNS and CDR2 SASEGT. The CDR3 runs to 15 residues. Here the CDR3 reads CASSGLAGGSYEQYF. The DNA of the CDR3 is TGTGCCAGCAGTGGACTAGCGGGAGGATCCTACGAGCAGTACTTC.

A remark on this clonotype: One junction end disagrees with the germline gene, perhaps due to a read error. The chain combines TRBV7-7 with TRBJ2-7; no clear D. This CDR3 comprises 10 residues. Germline values: CDR1 SSHAT, CDR2 FNYEAQ (reference sequence). The CDR3 nucleotides are TGTGCTAGCAGCCCACCCAGGCAGTACTTC. Amino acid sequence: CASSPPRQYF.

This chain links TRBV27 with TRBJ2-7; 7 bases match TRBD2. The trim removed 6 bases at V and 2 bases at J, leaving 4 bases unmatched. Per germline, CDR1 MNHEY and CDR2 SMNVEV (reference sequence). The CDR3 is 13 residues long. As DNA, the CDR3 is TGTGCCAGCAGAGGGAGGGGTGCCTACGAGCAGTACTTC. Translating it yields CASRGRGAYEQYF.

CDR3 in DNA: TGTGCCAGCAGCCCGACAGTAATTCACACTGAAGCTTTCTTT. Encoded protein: CASSPTVIHTEAFF. This chain joins TRBV7-9 and TRBJ1-1, with a weak D call TRBD1 (5 bases). Germline V CDR1 and CDR2: SEHNR, FQNEAQ (reference sequence). The CDR3 is 14 residues long. V dropped 5 bases and J dropped 3 bases, with 13 bases sitting between them.

The rearrangement links TRBV15 to TRBJ1-4, with D perhaps matching TRBD1 (5 bases). This CDR3 spans 16 amino acids. CDR1 and CDR2 from the germline V gene are LNHNV and YYDKDF (reference sequence). V lost 1 base to trimming and J lost 7 bases, with 16 bases between them. The CDR3 sequence: CATSRGAAGGREKLFF. The CDR3 bases are TGTGCCACCAGCAGAGGTGCAGCCGGGGGACGTGAAAAACTGTTTTTT.

This clonotype was seen more than once but under ten times. The rearrangement links TRBV20-1 to TRBJ2-1, with 12 bases matching TRBD2. The CDR3 is made up of 15 amino acids. The germline V gene has CDR1 DFQATT and CDR2 SNEGSKA (reference sequence). The V gene end was trimmed by 5 bases and the J gene end by 10 bases; junction bases not matched to a gene: 12. In DNA, the CDR3 is TGCAGTGCTTCGCCTCCTCTAGCGGGGGGGGTGGAGCAGTTCTTC. Encoded protein: CSASPPLAGGVEQFF.

The chain recombines TRBV20-1 with TRBJ2-1, with no clear D. The CDR3 consists of 16 residues. The V gene lost 1 base and the J gene lost 0 bases, with 13 bases spanning the gap. The germline CDR1 and CDR2 sequences are DFQATT and SNEGSKA (reference sequence). In DNA, the CDR3 is TGCAGTGCTAGAGCCCCGGTGAGGAGCTCCTACAATGAGCAGTTCTTC. Residues: CSARAPVRSSYNEQFF.

The chain couples TRBV2 to TRBJ2-5; perhaps D is TRBD1 or TRBD2 (6 bases each). This CDR3 has 16 residues. The V end was cut by 11 bases, the J end by 2 bases, with 24 bases between. Germline assignment: CDR1 SNHLY and CDR2 FYNNEI. The CDR3, as DNA: TGTGCCTTACAAGGGGGGACCCTGAGGGGACAAGAGACCCAGTACTTC. It is translated as CALQGGTLRGQETQYF.

The chain couples TRBV6-2 or TRBV6-3 to TRBJ2-5, with TRBD2 identical over 9 bases. Germline V lookup: CDR1 MNHEY, CDR2 SVGEGT. This CDR3 contains 15 residues. Trimming removed 6 bases from V and 6 bases from J; junction bases left unmatched: 11. CDR3 sequence reads: CASRRTSEVRKTQYF. In DNA form, the CDR3 reads TGTGCCAGCAGAAGGACTAGCGAGGTCAGGAAGACCCAGTACTTC.

This clonotype is judged medium-sized. This chain's CDR3 is CASSDGSSYNEQFF. CDR3 DNA sequence: TGTGCCAGCAGTGACGGGAGCTCCTACAATGAGCAGTTCTTC. The chain joins TRBV6-4 to TRBJ2-1, with TRBD2 as a possible D gene (5 bases). The germline gives CDR1 MRHNA, CDR2 SNTAGT. The CDR3 runs to 14 residues. The ends were cut back, 2 bases at V and 0 bases at J, with 5 bases in the middle.

The chain links TRBV20-1 to TRBJ1-1; D perhaps matches TRBD1 (5 bases). Trimming shortened V by 3 bases and J by 7 bases, and 18 bases separated the two germline ends. CDR3 length: 14 residues. Per germline, CDR1 DFQATT and CDR2 SNEGSKA (reference sequence). In DNA form, the CDR3 reads TGCAGTGCTAGTACCGGCGGGACCCGGCTTGAAGCTTTCTTT. Residues: CSASTGGTRLEAFF.